The rows below give T cell receptor beta chains drawn from one sample of a study of blood T cell repertoires in COVID-19. The data were produced by immunoSEQ multiplex PCR, yet TCRdb's version contains in-frame clones alone and is incomplete. This table has roughly 80,000 clones, 82% appearing once. Material: peripheral blood. All receptors derive from a human donor in a cohort sampled during active COVID-19. The CDR3 runs from the conserved cysteine through the conserved F or W. The D gene is left open where the match is weak. Only some rows state a clone size, as once, few, many or a class for expanded clones.

15	TRBV5-1	TRBD1	TRBJ2-7	-	CASSFWAGGSYEQYF	TGCGCCAGCAGCTTCTGGGCAGGGGGCTCCTACGAGCAGTACTTC
13	TRBV10-3	-	TRBJ1-3	-	CAIREESGNTIYF	TGTGCCATCAGAGAAGAGTCTGGAAACACCATATATTTT
16	TRBV5-1	-	TRBJ2-2	-	CASSLTLAADTGELFF	TGCGCCAGCAGCCTTACTCTGGCGGCAGACACCGGGGAGCTGTTTTTT
14	TRBV2	-	TRBJ1-5	few	CASSEDRVNQPQHF	TGTGCCAGCAGTGAAGACAGGGTCAATCAGCCCCAGCATTTT
13	TRBV25-1	-	TRBJ1-2	-	CASKRAGNYGYTF	TGTGCCAGCAAACGGGCGGGAAACTATGGCTACACCTTC
14	TRBV18	-	TRBJ1-1	-	CASSPPARLTEAFF	TGTGCCAGCTCACCACCGGCCAGGTTGACTGAAGCTTTCTTT
15	TRBV9	-	TRBJ1-2	-	CASSVGTGADYGYTF	TGTGCCAGCAGCGTAGGAACAGGCGCCGACTATGGCTACACCTTC
16	TRBV6-2/TRBV6-3	-	TRBJ1-5	-	CASSYSLGAANQPQHF	TGTGCTAGCAGTTACTCGTTGGGGGCCGCCAATCAGCCCCAGCATTTT
14	TRBV6-5	TRBD2	TRBJ2-7	-	CASRPGTSGDEQYF	TGTGCCAGCAGACCCGGGACTAGCGGGGACGAGCAGTACTTC
13	TRBV29-1	-	TRBJ1-2	once	CSVGGGFNYGYTF	TGCAGCGTTGGGGGGGGTTTTAACTATGGCTACACCTTC
17	TRBV5-3	-	TRBJ1-2	-	CARSSNAWRSVNYGYTF	TGTGCCAGAAGCTCCAACGCTTGGCGGTCTGTGAACTATGGCTACACCTTC
15	TRBV25-1	TRBD1	TRBJ2-7	-	CASSPQGAGQYEQYF	TGTGCCAGCAGTCCACAGGGGGCCGGCCAGTACGAGCAGTACTTC
16	TRBV5-1	TRBD1	TRBJ1-6	-	CASSLGPTGDNSPLHF	TGCGCCAGCAGCTTGGGCCCTACAGGGGATAATTCACCCCTCCACTTT
17	TRBV21-1	-	TRBJ2-7	-	CASSKGQAPFKRYEQYF	TGTGCCAGCAGCAAAGGCCAGGCACCTTTTAAGAGATACGAGCAGTACTTC
14	TRBV2	TRBD1	TRBJ2-1	-	CASTDRASDNEQFF	TGTGCCAGCACGGACAGGGCCTCGGACAATGAGCAGTTCTTC
13	TRBV10-3	TRBD1	TRBJ1-1	-	CATTGTGNTEAFF	TGTGCCACCACCGGGACAGGGAACACTGAAGCTTTCTTT
13	TRBV6-5	-	TRBJ1-3	-	CASSRGFDNTIYF	TGTGCCAGCTCACGAGGGTTCGACAACACCATATATTTT
13	TRBV12-3/TRBV12-4	-	TRBJ1-2	-	CASTLRGDYGYTF	TGTGCCAGCACTTTACGGGGGGACTATGGCTACACCTTC
13	TRBV6-5	-	TRBJ2-1	-	CASSRGSLNEQFF	TGTGCCAGCAGTCGCGGGTCCCTCAATGAGCAGTTCTTC
11	TRBV20-1	TRBD2	TRBJ2-7	-	CSARAGTRGDF	TGCAGTGCTCGTGCGGGGACTAGAGGGGACTTC
15	TRBV27	TRBD1	TRBJ1-2	-	CASSLAWDSTYGYTF	TGTGCCAGCAGTTTAGCGTGGGACAGCACCTATGGCTACACCTTC
11	TRBV19	TRBD1	TRBJ2-7	-	CASSTGGEQYF	TGTGCCAGCTCGACAGGGGGCGAGCAGTACTTC
16	TRBV5-1	TRBD2	TRBJ2-3	-	CASSSLAGGGTDTQYF	TGCGCCAGCAGCTCCCTGGCGGGGGGGGGCACAGATACGCAGTATTTT
13	TRBV9	TRBD1	TRBJ1-2	-	CASSAYGQGGYTF	TGTGCCAGCAGCGCGTACGGACAGGGAGGCTACACCTTC
14	TRBV5-6	-	TRBJ1-2	-	CASSLEQGPYGYTF	TGTGCCAGCAGCTTGGAGCAGGGGCCCTATGGCTACACCTTC
15	TRBV9	TRBD1	TRBJ2-5	few	CASSVARDRKETQYF	TGTGCCAGCAGCGTAGCGAGGGACAGGAAAGAGACCCAGTACTTC
11	TRBV2	-	TRBJ2-7	-	CASNPQYEQYF	TGTGCCAGCAATCCCCAGTACGAGCAGTACTTC
13	TRBV6-1	TRBD1	TRBJ2-2	-	CASSDDRAGELFF	TGTGCCAGCAGTGACGACAGGGCCGGGGAGCTGTTTTTT